This T cell receptor beta chain was recorded in a study of blood T cells in healthy people across ages. Broader study findings: Estimates of total diversity, which came from one million sequenced T cells, were considered to be underestimates.

This clonotype was seen a few times. Antigen: not known. A second PCR, run for roughly 7 to 11 cycles, used a sample-barcoded 5' primer plus a J-beta primer mix. TCRdb processed the 5' RACE reads anew with MiXCR; each CDR3 protein has one entry. The sample holds around 400,000 distinct CDR3 sequences, about half seen once. This TCR derives from a man aged 55 to 70 in good health. Sample: blood.

As DNA, the CDR3 is TGTGCCAGCAGCGGGACGGAGAACACTGAAGCTTTCTTT. This sequence encodes CASSGTENTEAFF. This rearrangement joins TRBV7-9 to TRBJ1-1, with D perhaps matching TRBD1 (5 bases). The CDR3 extends over 13 amino acids. CDR1 and CDR2 (germline): SEHNR, FQNEAQ (reference sequence). The V gene lost 5 bases and the J gene lost 1 base, with 8 bases spanning the gap.